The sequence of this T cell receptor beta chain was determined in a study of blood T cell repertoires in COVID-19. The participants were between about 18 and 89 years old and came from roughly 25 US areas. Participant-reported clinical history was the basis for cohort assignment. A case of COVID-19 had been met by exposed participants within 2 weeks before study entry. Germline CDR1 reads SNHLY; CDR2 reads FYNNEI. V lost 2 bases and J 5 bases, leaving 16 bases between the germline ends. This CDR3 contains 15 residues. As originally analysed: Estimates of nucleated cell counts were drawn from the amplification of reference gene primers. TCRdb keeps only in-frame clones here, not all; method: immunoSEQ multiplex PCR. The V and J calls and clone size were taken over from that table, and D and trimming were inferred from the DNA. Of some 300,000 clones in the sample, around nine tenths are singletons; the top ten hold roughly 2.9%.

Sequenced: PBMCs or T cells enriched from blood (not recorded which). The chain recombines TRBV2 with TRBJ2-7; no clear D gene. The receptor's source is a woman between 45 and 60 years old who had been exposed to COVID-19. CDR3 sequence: CASSERGGELHEQYF. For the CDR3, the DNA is TGTGCCAGCAGTGAACGAGGTGGAGAATTACACGAGCAGTACTTC.